Listed here are 27 T cell receptor beta chains from one sample, sequenced in a study of blood T cell repertoires in COVID-19 (dated by TCRdb to 2018 to 2021). The library was built by means of the immunoSEQ multiplex PCR assay. TCRdb's version of the immuneACCESS table is confined to in-frame rearrangements and falls short of the full clone set. An unresolved V gene accounts for under half of the shortfall where checked; the remainder is of unknown origin. The sample has roughly 200,000 clones on record, 75% to 85% of them singletons. The top ten constitute approximately 10% of the sample. The sample taken for sequencing was PBMCs or T cells enriched from blood (not recorded which). The receptors were sampled from a middle-aged man who had recovered from COVID-19.

V is TRBV5-5 and J is TRBJ2-2; D possibly corresponds to TRBD2 (5 bases). Germline V CDR1 and CDR2: SGHKS, YYEKEE (reference sequence). This CDR3 contains 15 residues. The V and J ends lost 7 bases and 7 bases respectively, with 20 bases between them. The CDR3 coding sequence is TGTGCCAGCGGCTCTTTGGCGACTGGAGGCGGGGAGCTGTTTTTT. Protein: CASGSLATGGGELFF.

V gene TRBV25-1 combines with J gene TRBJ1-3; no reliable D call. CDR3 length: 15 residues. With 7 bases removed from V and 2 bases from J, the gap between germline ends came to 15 bases. Germline CDR1 is MGHDK and CDR2 is SYGVNS. The CDR3 nucleotides are TGTGCCAGCAAAACTACTCGGGTGACTGGAAACACCATATATTTT. Amino acids: CASKTTRVTGNTIYF.

The chain recombines TRBV29-1 with TRBJ1-6; 9 nucleotides match TRBD1. Germline CDR1 reads SQVTM; CDR2 reads ANQGSEA. V lost 7 bases and J lost 6; bases outside the gene matches: 7. This CDR3 is 14 amino acids long. CDR3 sequence (DNA): TGCAGCGCGTCAATGGGACAGGGTAATTCACCCCTCCACTTT. Translating it yields CSASMGQGNSPLHF.

The rearrangement uses TRBV3-1 (or the pseudogene TRBV3-2) and TRBJ2-1; TRBD2 agrees at 7 bases. CDR1 and CDR2 from the germline V gene are LGHDT and YNNKEL (reference sequence). The CDR3 covers 13 residues. The J segment lost 6 bases and the V segment lost 6 bases, leaving 5 bases of the junction unmatched. The CDR3 sequence is CASRWEGGNEQFF. The CDR3 DNA is TGTGCCAGCAGGTGGGAGGGCGGCAATGAGCAGTTCTTC.

This clone was observed a handful of times. This chain links TRBV3-1 (or the pseudogene TRBV3-2) with TRBJ2-2; 7 positions agree with TRBD1. There are 15 residues in the CDR3. V shed 5 bases and J 2 bases; nucleotides not matched to a gene: 5. Germline loops: CDR1 LGHDT, CDR2 YNNKEL (reference sequence). The CDR3 nucleotides are TGTGCCAGCAGCTTCGGGACAGCCAACACCGGGGAGCTGTTTTTT. This sequence encodes CASSFGTANTGELFF.

V usage is TRBV10-2 and J usage is TRBJ1-1, with D possibly matching TRBD1 (6 bases). This CDR3 is built from 14 residues. The germline V gene has CDR1 WSHSY and CDR2 SAAADI. Between the trimmed V and J ends, which lost 5 bases and 6 bases, there was a span of 16 bases. CDR3 region: CASSSPGDNAEAFF. The CDR3 DNA sequence: TGCGCCAGCAGTTCCCCAGGGGATAACGCTGAAGCTTTCTTT.

This clone came up a few times. This chain uses TRBV28 with TRBJ1-4; possible D gene TRBD1, 5 bases. This CDR3 is built from 18 residues. Trimming left V 3 bases short and J 0 bases short, with 17 bases between. Per the germline V gene, CDR1 is MDHEN and CDR2 is SYDVKM. The CDR3 nucleotides are TGTGCCAGCAGTTTGGCAGGGTTTGAGACAGCAACTAATGAAAAACTGTTTTTT. Translated: CASSLAGFETATNEKLFF.

In its sample, this clone was seen a few times. This chain links TRBV18 with TRBJ1-1; D is uncertain. Germline assignment: CDR1 KGHSH and CDR2 LQKENI. Deletions cut 3 bases from V and 6 bases from J, with 11 bases between. CDR3 length: 13 residues. For the CDR3, the DNA is TGTGCCAGCTCACCCCTGGAGGTCCCTGAAGCTTTCTTT. Translated, it gives CASSPLEVPEAFF. The full variable domain, rest sourced from reference TRBV18 and TRBJ1-1, is NAGVMQNPRHLVRRRGQEARLRCSPMKGHSHVYWYRQLPEEGLKFMVYLQKENIIDESGMPKERFSAEFPKEGPSILRIQQVVRGDSAAYFCASSPLEVPEAFFGQGTRLTVV.

The chain links TRBV4-3 to TRBJ2-2; 8 bases are shared with TRBD2. V shed 6 bases and J 7 bases; nucleotides not matched to a gene: 10. Germline V gives CDR1 LGHNA, CDR2 YSLEER. There are 15 residues in the CDR3. For the CDR3, the DNA is TGCGCCAGCAGGTCGGGACTAGGGGATGGCGGGGAGCTGTTTTTT. Its protein product is CASRSGLGDGGELFF.

The gene calls are TRBV5-1 and TRBJ2-1, with 7 positions matching TRBD2. The CDR3 length is 14 residues. The V gene end was trimmed by 0 bases and the J gene end by 15 bases; junction bases not matched to a gene: 12. CDR1 is SGHRS, CDR2 YFSETQ, per germline. The CDR3 here is CASSLEWEGLRPFF. The CDR3 DNA is TGCGCCAGCAGCTTGGAGTGGGAGGGCCTGAGGCCGTTCTTC.

This clone was counted a few times. The chain employs TRBV4-1 and TRBJ1-6, with 8 nucleotides matching TRBD1. V trimming: 0 bases; J trimming: 8 bases; junction bases outside the gene matches: 3. CDR3 size: 15 residues. The germline gives CDR1 MGHRA, CDR2 YSYEKL. The CDR3 DNA sequence: TGCGCCAGCAGCCAAGAAGGACAGGGATATTCACCCCTCCACTTT. Its translation: CASSQEGQGYSPLHF.

The CDR3 spells CASRSGGEVYGYTF. The CDR3 coding sequence is TGTGCCAGCAGGTCAGGGGGCGAGGTCTATGGCTACACCTTC. The chain carries TRBV27 and TRBJ1-2, with 8 bases aligning to TRBD1. This CDR3 spans 14 amino acids. Losses at the gene ends were 6 bases for V and 4 bases for J; bases not matched to a gene: 7. Per the germline V gene, CDR1 is MNHEY and CDR2 is SMNVEV (reference sequence).

The CDR3 DNA reads TGTGCCAGCTCACCATCCCGGGATTGGACTGAAGCTTTCTTT. Protein: CASSPSRDWTEAFF. The rearrangement joins TRBV18 to TRBJ1-1, with no clear D. Per germline, CDR1 KGHSH and CDR2 LQKENI. This CDR3 comprises 14 residues. Between the trimmed V and J ends, which lost 2 bases and 5 bases, there was a span of 12 bases.

The V call is TRBV6-5, the J call TRBJ1-6; D ambiguous. Germline V gene sequence: CDR1 MNHEY, CDR2 SVGAGI. Trimming removed 2 bases at V and 7 bases at J, with 9 bases between. The CDR3 contains 14 residues. The CDR3, as DNA: TGTGCCAGCAGTTACAGGGAGTGGAATTCACCCCTCCACTTT. Its protein is CASSYREWNSPLHF.

The chain uses TRBV28 and TRBJ2-5; perhaps TRBD1 as D (5 bases). V lost 9 bases and J lost 1, with 6 bases in between. This CDR3 spans 11 amino acids. Germline-derived CDR1 and CDR2 are MDHEN and SYDVKM. The CDR3 loop reads CASRGQETQYF. The CDR3 coding sequence is TGTGCCAGTAGGGGCCAAGAGACCCAGTACTTC.

This clone was picked up one time. The chain uses TRBV2 and TRBJ1-2; 10 nucleotides align to TRBD1. The CDR3 loop spans 15 amino acids. Germline V CDR1 and CDR2: SNHLY, FYNNEI. J gave up 0 bases and V 8 bases, and 6 bases lay outside the gene matches. CDR3: CASSTGGQANYGYTF. The CDR3 nucleotides read TGTGCCAGCTCGACAGGGGGCCAAGCTAACTATGGCTACACCTTC. The full variable domain, completed using reference TRBV2 and TRBJ1-2, is EPEVTQTPSHQVTQMGQEVILRCVPISNHLYFYWYRQILGQKVEFLVSFYNNEISEKSEIFDDQFSVERPDGSNFTLKIRSTKLEDSAMYFCASSTGGQANYGYTFGSGTRLTVV.

This chain connects TRBV3-1 (or the pseudogene TRBV3-2) to TRBJ1-2; D not certain. V lost 0 bases and J 4 bases, leaving 12 bases between the germline ends. Germline-derived CDR1 and CDR2 are LGHDT and YNNKEL (reference sequence). CDR3 length: 15 residues. In nucleotides, the CDR3 is TGTGCCAGCAGCCAAGATTCTTTAGTTCCCTATGGCTACACCTTC. Amino acid sequence: CASSQDSLVPYGYTF.

The chain has TRBV5-5 and TRBJ2-1; 11 bases match TRBD2. Germline V gives CDR1 SGHKS, CDR2 YYEKEE (reference sequence). Trimming removed 3 bases from V and 4 bases from J; junction bases left unmatched: 6. The CDR3 runs 16 residues. CDR3 DNA sequence: TGTGCCAGCAGCTCCGGGACTAGCGGCGGTTACAATGAGCAGTTCTTC. Translating gives CASSSGTSGGYNEQFF.

This clone ranks as medium-sized (0.01 to 0.1%). The chain has TRBV7-8 and TRBJ2-1; 10 bases line up with TRBD2. The ends lost 5 bases at V and 4 bases at J; junction bases unmatched: 2. Germline V lookup: CDR1 SGHVS, CDR2 FQNEAQ. The CDR3 contains 14 residues. The CDR3 protein is CASSQLAGYNEQFF. DNA for the CDR3: TGTGCCAGCAGCCAACTAGCGGGGTACAATGAGCAGTTCTTC.

This chain joins TRBV19 and TRBJ2-4, with D possibly matching TRBD1 (6 bases). V lost 8 bases, J lost 0 bases, and 14 bases lay in between. This CDR3 has 15 residues. CDR1 is LNHDA, CDR2 SQIVND, per germline (reference sequence). The CDR3 nucleotides read TGTGCCAGTGGTAAAGCAGGGGTAGCCAAAAACATTCAGTACTTC. Protein: CASGKAGVAKNIQYF.

V is TRBV4-3 and J is TRBJ2-6; a possible D gene is TRBD2 (6 bases). This CDR3 comprises 16 residues. Germline CDR1 LGHNA, CDR2 YSLEER. Trimming shortened V by 4 bases and J by 2 bases, and 12 bases separated the two germline ends. The chain's CDR3 is CASSPAGRPGANVLTF. In DNA form, the CDR3 reads TGCGCCAGCAGCCCCGCCGGGAGACCTGGGGCCAACGTCCTGACTTTC.

The chain employs TRBV7-2 and TRBJ2-3; D ambiguous. The length of the CDR3 is 14 residues. V was cut by 5 bases and J by 0 bases, with 9 bases left in between. CDR1 is SGHTA, CDR2 FQGNSA, per germline. The CDR3 sequence is CASSAQASTDTQYF. Written as DNA, the CDR3 is TGTGCCAGCAGCGCTCAGGCTAGCACAGATACGCAGTATTTT.

The V call is TRBV5-1, the J call TRBJ2-1; a possible D gene is TRBD2 (6 bases). The CDR3 length is 15 residues. Deletions cut 5 bases from V and 0 bases from J, with 12 bases between. Looked up from germline, CDR1 is SGHRS and CDR2 is YFSETQ. CDR3 nucleotides: TGCGCCAGCAGAGGGGAGGTCAACTCCTACAATGAGCAGTTCTTC. It encodes CASRGEVNSYNEQFF. The complete variable domain, with remaining parts taken from reference TRBV5-1 and TRBJ2-1, reads KAGVTQTPRYLIKTRGQQVTLSCSPISGHRSVSWYQQTPGQGLQFLFEYFSETQRNKGNFPGRFSGRQFSNSRSEMNVSTLELGDSALYLCASRGEVNSYNEQFFGPGTRLTVL.

DNA for the CDR3: TGTGCCAGCAGCTTAAATTCCGGGGGGAATTCCGGTGAGCAGTTCTTC. It yields the protein CASSLNSGGNSGEQFF. The chain joins TRBV7-2 to TRBJ2-1; 7 bases line up with TRBD2. Germline V gene lookup returns CDR1 SGHTA and CDR2 FQGNSA. This CDR3 is built from 16 residues. Trimming cost V 2 bases and J 9 bases; bases outside gene matches: 13.

The chain couples TRBV28 to TRBJ2-1; 13 bases agree with TRBD2. The CDR3 runs 16 residues. Germline V gene sequence: CDR1 MDHEN, CDR2 SYDVKM. V dropped 5 bases and J dropped 7; count of bases not matched to a gene: 8. The CDR3 coding sequence is TGTGCCAGCAGTCCCCGGACTAGCGGGAGTTTAAATGAGCAGTTCTTC. Its protein product is CASSPRTSGSLNEQFF. The full variable domain, completed using reference TRBV28 and TRBJ2-1, is DVKVTQSSRYLVKRTGEKVFLECVQDMDHENMFWYRQDPGLGLRLIYFSYDVKMKEKGDIPEGYSVSREKKERFSLILESASTNQTSMYLCASSPRTSGSLNEQFFGPGTRLTVL.

The chain combines TRBV7-3 with TRBJ2-3; 7 nucleotides agree with TRBD2. V dropped 4 bases and J dropped 6; count of bases not matched to a gene: 4. This CDR3 is built from 13 residues. Germline CDR1 SGHTA, CDR2 FQGTGA. This CDR3 is CASSSQGGDTQYF. Written as DNA, the CDR3 is TGTGCCAGCAGCTCCCAGGGAGGGGATACGCAGTATTTT.

The chain couples TRBV5-4 to TRBJ1-6; D remains ambiguous. Germline loops: CDR1 SGHNT, CDR2 YYREEE (reference sequence). Trimming pared 0 bases from V and 7 bases from J, leaving 8 bases between. The CDR3 runs to 14 residues. CDR3 in amino acids: CASSLERGNSPLHF. The CDR3 nucleotides are TGTGCCAGCAGCTTGGAACGGGGAAATTCACCCCTCCACTTT.